Below are 10 T cell receptor beta chains sequenced from a single sample in a study of blood T cell repertoires in COVID-19. Libraries were prepared by immunoSEQ multiplex PCR; TCRdb keeps only in-frame clonotypes and omits some of them. The sample contains 130,000 or so clones, about 89% of which appear only once. What was sequenced was peripheral blood. The receptors here all came from a man aged 50 or older with active or convalescent COVID-19.

This chain joins TRBV4-3 and TRBJ1-4, with D tentatively TRBD1 (5 bases). This CDR3 contains 15 residues. The ends were cut back, 0 bases at V and 2 bases at J, with 7 bases in the middle. Looked up from germline, CDR1 is LGHNA and CDR2 is YSLEER. The CDR3, as DNA: TGCGCCAGCAGCCAAGAATCAGGGACTAATGAAAAACTGTTTTTT. The encoded protein is CASSQESGTNEKLFF.

This clone occurred a few times. The V and J genes are TRBV5-6 and TRBJ2-7; 8 bases map to TRBD1. The CDR3 runs to 14 residues. Germline values: CDR1 SGHDT, CDR2 YYEEEE. Losses at the gene ends were 4 bases for V and 4 bases for J; bases not matched to a gene: 7. Here the CDR3 DNA reads TGTGCCAGCAGCGCCGGCAGGGGGCAGTACGAGCAGTACTTC. This sequence encodes CASSAGRGQYEQYF. The full variable domain, completed using reference TRBV5-6 and TRBJ2-7, is DAGVTQSPTHLIKTRGQQVTLRCSPKSGHDTVSWYQQALGQGPQFIFQYYEEEERQRGNFPDRFSGHQFPNYSSELNVNALLLGDSALYLCASSAGRGQYEQYFGPGTRLTVT.

The chain joins TRBV15 to TRBJ2-1, with D tentatively TRBD2 (5 bases). Germline values: CDR1 LNHNV, CDR2 YYDKDF (reference sequence). The V end was cut by 5 bases, the J end by 0 bases, with 5 bases between. This CDR3 spans 13 amino acids. CDR3 DNA: TGTGCCACCAGCCGGGGCTCCTACAATGAGCAGTTCTTC. This encodes CATSRGSYNEQFF.

This chain links TRBV5-1 with TRBJ2-7; the D is unclear. Trimming removed 5 bases from V and 1 base from J, with 16 bases in between. Germline CDR1 reads SGHRS; CDR2 reads YFSETQ. The CDR3 covers 15 residues. The CDR3 nucleotides read TGCGCCAGCAGTTCTTGGTGGCAGACTTCCTACGAGCAGTACTTC. Translation: CASSSWWQTSYEQYF.

This clone was detected only once. The chain recombines TRBV18 with TRBJ2-7; TRBD2 matches 7 bases. The trim removed 2 bases at V and 5 bases at J, leaving 6 bases unmatched. From germline, CDR1 is KGHSH and CDR2 LQKENI. The CDR3 runs 14 residues. The CDR3 region has the DNA TGTGCCAGCTCACCATCGGGGAGGGATGACGAGCAGTACTTC. This gives the protein CASSPSGRDDEQYF.

The rearrangement links TRBV3-1 (or the pseudogene TRBV3-2) to TRBJ2-7; 9 bases are a match to TRBD2. The CDR3 runs to 15 residues. V was clipped by 3 bases and J by 5 bases; unmatched bases: 8. Per the germline V gene, CDR1 is LGHDT and CDR2 is YNNKEL (reference sequence). CDR3 region: CASSQRAGGPHEQYF. The CDR3 nucleotides read TGTGCCAGCAGCCAGAGAGCGGGAGGTCCCCACGAGCAGTACTTC.

The chain employs TRBV25-1 and TRBJ1-1, with D tentatively TRBD1 (6 bases). CDR3 length: 14 amino acids. Germline loops: CDR1 MGHDK, CDR2 SYGVNS. V lost 3 bases and J lost 6, with 14 bases in between. The CDR3 DNA reads TGTGCCAGCAGTGATCCCACAGGGCGCCCTGAAGCTTTCTTT. This codes for CASSDPTGRPEAFF.

This chain uses TRBV7-2 with TRBJ2-1; no clear D gene. Between the trimmed V and J ends, which lost 2 bases and 6 bases, there was a span of 11 bases. Germline V gives CDR1 SGHTA, CDR2 FQGNSA. The CDR3 length is 14 residues. The CDR3 loop is CASSLLAAANEQFF. The CDR3 region has the DNA TGTGCCAGCAGCTTATTAGCCGCCGCCAATGAGCAGTTCTTC.

The rearrangement links TRBV6-2 or TRBV6-3 to TRBJ1-3; no definite D call. Trimming stripped 6 bases from V and 0 bases from J, with 15 bases between. The CDR3 is 16 residues long. Germline V lookup: CDR1 MNHEY, CDR2 SVGEGT. The CDR3 DNA is TGTGCCAGCAGCCGCCTACGTCGATCCTCTGGAAACACCATATATTTT. Its protein product is CASSRLRRSSGNTIYF.

The chain employs TRBV25-1 and TRBJ1-6; 7 bases are shared with TRBD1. The CDR3 is made up of 14 amino acids. Germline loops: CDR1 MGHDK, CDR2 SYGVNS. The trim removed 7 bases at V and 7 bases at J, leaving 7 bases unmatched. The CDR3 region is CASTSGQKNSPLHF. DNA for the CDR3: TGTGCCAGCACCTCGGGACAGAAAAATTCACCCCTCCACTTT. Using reference TRBV25-1 and TRBJ1-6 for the parts outside the CDR3, the full variable domain is EADIYQTPRYLVIGTGKKITLECSQTMGHDKMYWYQQDPGMELHLIHYSYGVNSTEKGDLSSESTVSRIRTEHFPLTLESARPSHTSQYLCASTSGQKNSPLHFGNGTRLTVT.